The 21 T cell receptor beta chains given below trace back to one sample, sequenced in a study of T cell responses to AZD1222 COVID-19 vaccine. TCRdb keeps only in-frame clones here, not all; method: immunoSEQ multiplex PCR. The table lists about 110,000 clones, 70% to 90% of them singletons. The specimen was peripheral blood, collected on day 0 of AZD1222 vaccination. The receptors shown here come from an adult in good health.

The rearrangement links TRBV7-9 to TRBJ2-7; D not certain. The germline V gene encodes CDR1 SEHNR and CDR2 FQNEAQ (reference sequence). V lost 2 bases and J 0 bases, leaving 14 bases between the germline ends. The CDR3 runs 16 residues. The CDR3 loop is CASSLIDGPSSYEQYF. The CDR3 DNA reads as TGTGCCAGCAGCTTAATCGACGGCCCAAGCTCCTACGAGCAGTACTTC.

The genes are TRBV5-1 and TRBJ1-1; D not resolved. The germline V and J ends were trimmed by 1 base and 2 bases, with 9 bases remaining between them. The CDR3 covers 14 residues. Germline loops: CDR1 SGHRS, CDR2 YFSETQ. The CDR3 DNA sequence: TGCGCCAGCAGCTTGTCACAGCCAAACACTGAAGCTTTCTTT. Translating gives CASSLSQPNTEAFF.

Remarks on this clone: The sample contains more than one DNA sequence encoding this CDR3. The J gene is TRBJ1-2, the V gene TRBV5-1; 7 bases line up with TRBD1. Germline lookup yields CDR1 SGHRS and CDR2 YFSETQ. J lost 8 bases, V lost 0 bases, and 4 bases had no gene match. CDR3 length equals 13 residues. The CDR3 DNA sequence: TGCGCCAGCAGCTTGGGACAGGGAGGCGGCTACACCTTC. It encodes CASSLGQGGGYTF.

The chain recombines TRBV19 with TRBJ1-2, with unresolved D. CDR3 length equals 14 residues. Germline V gives CDR1 LNHDA, CDR2 SQIVND (reference sequence). The V end was cut by 1 base, the J end by 0 bases, with 6 bases between. The CDR3 nucleotides read TGTGCCAGTAGTATAGCCCCAGCTAACTATGGCTACACCTTC. Translating gives CASSIAPANYGYTF.

V usage is TRBV30 and J usage is TRBJ1-1; D might be TRBD1 (5 bases). The CDR3 sequence is 15 residues long. V was pared by 3 bases and J by 2 bases, with 16 bases between. CDR1 and CDR2 (germline): GTSNPN, SVGIG (reference sequence). In nucleotides, the CDR3 is TGTGCCTGGAGCCCCCATTGGGGGGAAAACACTGAAGCTTTCTTT. It is translated as CAWSPHWGENTEAFF.

This chain connects TRBV4-1 to TRBJ1-6; D is unresolved. Germline assignment: CDR1 MGHRA and CDR2 YSYEKL. The CDR3 has 14 residues. V shed 1 base and J shed 13 bases, with 14 bases lying between them. CDR3 region: CASSQAGRLLPLHF. CDR3 nucleotide sequence: TGCGCCAGCAGCCAAGCAGGACGGCTCCTGCCCCTCCACTTT.

V and J are TRBV9 and TRBJ2-1, with D unresolved. This CDR3 region has 16 residues. Trimming took 0 bases from V and 4 from J, leaving 14 bases between them. Germline CDR1 SGDLS, CDR2 YYNGEE. The CDR3 region is CASSVATWGGYNEQFF. The CDR3, as DNA: TGTGCCAGCAGCGTAGCTACATGGGGTGGATACAATGAGCAGTTCTTC.

For this clone: At one end, the junction sequence differs from germline, possibly due to a read error. This CDR3 reads CASSLDPTGTSRDTQYF. The CDR3 region has the DNA TGTGCCAGCAGCCTCGACCCCACAGGGACTAGCAGAGATACGCAGTATTTT. The rearrangement links TRBV4-2 to TRBJ2-3, with TRBD2 matching 9 bases. The CDR3 covers 17 residues. Germline V lookup: CDR1 LGHNA, CDR2 YNFKEQ.

A single count supports this clone. This sequence joins TRBV19 and TRBJ1-1; 9 bases match TRBD1. The V segment lost 7 bases and the J segment 4 bases; nucleotides outside the gene matches: 19. Germline V gives CDR1 LNHDA, CDR2 SQIVND (reference sequence). The CDR3 contains 18 residues. CDR3 amino acids: CASIPGQGPGIPSTEAFF. Written as DNA, the CDR3 is TGTGCCAGTATCCCGGGACAGGGACCCGGGATTCCGAGCACTGAAGCTTTCTTT.

This chain connects TRBV6-5 to TRBJ2-5; TRBD2 matches at 12 bases. V dropped 2 bases and J dropped 7; count of bases not matched to a gene: 8. CDR1 and CDR2 from the germline V gene are MNHEY and SVGAGI. The CDR3 contains 16 residues. The CDR3 loop is CASSYETSGGIGTQYF. DNA of the CDR3: TGTGCCAGCAGTTACGAGACTAGCGGGGGTATCGGGACCCAGTACTTC.

V usage is TRBV30 and J usage is TRBJ1-4; possible D gene TRBD1, 6 bases. V dropped 2 bases and J dropped 4 bases, with 14 bases sitting between them. Germline CDR1 is GTSNPN and CDR2 is SVGIG (reference sequence). This CDR3 contains 15 residues. CDR3 sequence (DNA): TGTGCCTGGAGTTCCGAGGACAGTTATAATGAAAAACTGTTTTTT. Amino acid sequence: CAWSSEDSYNEKLFF.

A few counts support this clone. The V call is TRBV5-4, the J call TRBJ2-3; the D gene is possibly TRBD2 (7 bases). Germline V gene data show CDR1 as SGHNT and CDR2 as YYREEE (reference sequence). The CDR3 runs to 15 residues. The V and J ends lost 0 bases and 4 bases respectively, with 12 bases between them. CDR3 DNA: TGTGCCAGCAGCTTGGAGGGGGGGGTCGCAGATACGCAGTATTTT. Residues: CASSLEGGVADTQYF.

The chain uses TRBV3-1 (or the pseudogene TRBV3-2) and TRBJ2-1; 7 bases match TRBD1. With 2 bases clipped from V and 7 bases from J, the junction kept 5 bases outside the gene matches. CDR3 length: 14 residues. The germline CDR1 and CDR2 sequences are LGHDT and YNNKEL (reference sequence). CDR3 coding DNA: TGTGCCAGCAGCCAATTATACAGGGGTAATGAGCAGTTCTTC. Encoded protein: CASSQLYRGNEQFF.

The V gene is TRBV5-6, the J gene TRBJ1-2; 7 nucleotides agree with TRBD1. V gave up 4 bases and J gave up 0 bases; unmatched junction bases: 9. Germline V lookup: CDR1 SGHDT, CDR2 YYEEEE. The CDR3 is made up of 16 amino acids. CDR3 residues: CASSTGQARANYGYTF. CDR3 coding DNA: TGTGCCAGCAGCACAGGACAGGCTCGAGCTAACTATGGCTACACCTTC.

In regard to this clone: A read error may account for a junction end that differs from germline. The chain has TRBV6-5 and TRBJ2-7, with D tentatively TRBD1 or TRBD2 (5 bases each). Germline CDR1 MNHEY, CDR2 SVGAGI. This CDR3 has 13 residues. Here the CDR3 DNA reads TGTGCCAGCAATCGACGGGGCCAGGATAGTACGTTCTTC. It codes for CASNRRGQDSTFF.

The chain carries TRBV18 and TRBJ1-5; TRBD1 aligns across 11 bases. Per the germline V gene, CDR1 is KGHSH and CDR2 is LQKENI. This CDR3 contains 15 residues. Trimming cost V 1 base and J 5 bases; bases outside gene matches: 1. CDR3 sequence reads: CASSPRTGGDQPQHF. In DNA form, the CDR3 reads TGTGCCAGCTCACCACGGACAGGGGGCGATCAGCCCCAGCATTTT. Supplemented by reference TRBV18 and TRBJ1-5, the full variable domain reads NAGVMQNPRHLVRRRGQEARLRCSPMKGHSHVYWYRQLPEEGLKFMVYLQKENIIDESGMPKERFSAEFPKEGPSILRIQQVVRGDSAAYFCASSPRTGGDQPQHFGDGTRLSIL.

The chain employs TRBV6-2 or TRBV6-3 and TRBJ2-7; D perhaps matches TRBD1 (8 bases). This CDR3 is built from 13 residues. The V end was cut by 6 bases, the J end by 5 bases, with 14 bases between. Germline V gene sequence: CDR1 MNHEY, CDR2 SVGEGT. In DNA, the CDR3 is TGTGCCAGCAGCCGGACAGGGAGGGACGAGCAGTACTTC. This translates into CASSRTGRDEQYF.

The chain employs TRBV4-3 and TRBJ1-2; D gene uncertain. CDR3 length equals 12 residues. V shed 0 bases and J shed 8 bases, with 7 bases lying between them. The germline V gene encodes CDR1 LGHNA and CDR2 YSLEER. In DNA form, the CDR3 reads TGCGCCAGCAGCCAAGAGGGGTACGGCTACACCTTC. Translated, it gives CASSQEGYGYTF.

The chain employs TRBV7-9 and TRBJ1-1; 7 bases line up with TRBD1. The germline gives CDR1 SEHNR, CDR2 FQNEAQ (reference sequence). The CDR3 runs 16 residues. V was pared by 2 bases and J by 1 base, with 7 bases of the junction left unmatched. As DNA, the CDR3 is TGTGCCAGCAGCTTAATACCGGGACAGACGAACACTGAAGCTTTCTTT. Amino acid sequence: CASSLIPGQTNTEAFF.

This clone has only one observation. The genes are TRBV9 and TRBJ2-3; D is unresolved. Germline V gene data show CDR1 as SGDLS and CDR2 as YYNGEE. This CDR3 comprises 15 residues. The V end lost 1 base, the J end lost 0 bases, and 9 bases lay between the germline ends. CDR3 bases: TGTGCCAGCAGCGTAACTCCCCTCAGCACAGATACGCAGTATTTT. Translation: CASSVTPLSTDTQYF.

This clone was seen repeatedly, ten times or more. The V call is TRBV10-3, the J call TRBJ1-2; 7 nucleotides match TRBD1. This CDR3 is 16 amino acids long. V gave up 0 bases and J gave up 4 bases; unmatched junction bases: 8. CDR1 and CDR2 (germline): ENHRY, SYGVKD. DNA for the CDR3: TGTGCCATCAGTGAGTCGATAGGGGGCAAGAGCTATGGCTACACCTTC. It encodes CAISESIGGKSYGYTF.